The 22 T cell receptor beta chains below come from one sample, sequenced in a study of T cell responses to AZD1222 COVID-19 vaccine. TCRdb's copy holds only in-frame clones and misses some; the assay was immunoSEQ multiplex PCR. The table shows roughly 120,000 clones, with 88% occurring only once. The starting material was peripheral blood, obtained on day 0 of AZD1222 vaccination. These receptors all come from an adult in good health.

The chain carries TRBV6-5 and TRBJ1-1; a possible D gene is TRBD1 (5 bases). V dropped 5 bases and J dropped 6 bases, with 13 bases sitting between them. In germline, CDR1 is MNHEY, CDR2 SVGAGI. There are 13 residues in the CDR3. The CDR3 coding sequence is TGTGCCAGCAGTCCCAGGGTGTCCGCTGAAGCTTTCTTT. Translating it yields CASSPRVSAEAFF.

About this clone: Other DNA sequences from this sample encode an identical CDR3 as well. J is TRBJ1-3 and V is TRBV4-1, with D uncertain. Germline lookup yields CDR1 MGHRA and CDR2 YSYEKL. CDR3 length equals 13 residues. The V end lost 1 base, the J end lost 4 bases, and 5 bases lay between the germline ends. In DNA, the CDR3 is TGCGCCAGCAGCCAAGGGTACGGAAACACCATATATTTT. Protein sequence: CASSQGYGNTIYF.

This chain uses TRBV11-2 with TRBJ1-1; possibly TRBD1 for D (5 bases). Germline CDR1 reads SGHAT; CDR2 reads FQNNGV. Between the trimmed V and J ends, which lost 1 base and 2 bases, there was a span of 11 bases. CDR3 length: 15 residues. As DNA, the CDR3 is TGTGCCAGCAGCTTAGGGTCGACAGAAAACACTGAAGCTTTCTTT. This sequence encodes CASSLGSTENTEAFF.

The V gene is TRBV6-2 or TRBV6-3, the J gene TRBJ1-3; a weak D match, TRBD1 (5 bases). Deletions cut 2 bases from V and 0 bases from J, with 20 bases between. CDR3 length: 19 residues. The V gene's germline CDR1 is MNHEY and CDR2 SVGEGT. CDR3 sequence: CASSYPDSGGRRSGNTIYF. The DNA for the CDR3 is TGTGCCAGCAGTTACCCAGACAGCGGGGGAAGGCGCTCTGGAAACACCATATATTTT.

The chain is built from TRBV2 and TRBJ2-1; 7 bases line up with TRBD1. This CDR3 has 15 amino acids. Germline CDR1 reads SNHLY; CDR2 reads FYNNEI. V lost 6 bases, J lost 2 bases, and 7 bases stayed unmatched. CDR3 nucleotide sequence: TGTGCCAGCAGGATAAGACAGGGAGCCTACAATGAGCAGTTCTTC. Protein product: CASRIRQGAYNEQFF.

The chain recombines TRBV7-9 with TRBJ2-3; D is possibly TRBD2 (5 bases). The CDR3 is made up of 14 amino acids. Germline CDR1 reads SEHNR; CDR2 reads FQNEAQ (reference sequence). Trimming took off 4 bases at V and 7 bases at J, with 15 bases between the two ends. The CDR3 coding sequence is TGTGCCAGCAGCTCCTCTCCGACTATTTATACGCAGTATTTT. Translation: CASSSSPTIYTQYF.

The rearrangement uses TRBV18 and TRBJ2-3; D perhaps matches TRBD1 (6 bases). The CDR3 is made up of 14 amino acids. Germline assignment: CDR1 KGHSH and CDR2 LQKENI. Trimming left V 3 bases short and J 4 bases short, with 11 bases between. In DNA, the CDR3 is TGTGCCAGCTCACCTCCCAGGGGAGCAGATACGCAGTATTTT. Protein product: CASSPPRGADTQYF.

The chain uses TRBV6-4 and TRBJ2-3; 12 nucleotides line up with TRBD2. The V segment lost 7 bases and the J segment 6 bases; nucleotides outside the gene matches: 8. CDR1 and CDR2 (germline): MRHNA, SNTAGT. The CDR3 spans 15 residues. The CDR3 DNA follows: TGTGCCAGCATTGGGACTAGCGGGTGTCTGGATACGCAGTATTTT. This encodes CASIGTSGCLDTQYF.

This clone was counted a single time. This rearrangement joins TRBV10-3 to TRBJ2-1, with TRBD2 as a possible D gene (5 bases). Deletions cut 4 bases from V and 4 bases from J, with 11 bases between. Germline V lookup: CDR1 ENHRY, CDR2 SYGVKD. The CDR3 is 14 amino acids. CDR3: CAISGSVVYNEQFF. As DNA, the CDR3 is TGTGCCATCAGTGGTAGCGTGGTATACAATGAGCAGTTCTTC.

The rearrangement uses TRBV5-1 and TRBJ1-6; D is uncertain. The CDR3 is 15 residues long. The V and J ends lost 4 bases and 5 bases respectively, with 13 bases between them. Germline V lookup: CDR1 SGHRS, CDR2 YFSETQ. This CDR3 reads CASSRDTADNSPLHF. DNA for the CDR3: TGCGCCAGCAGCCGCGATACCGCAGATAATTCACCCCTCCACTTT.

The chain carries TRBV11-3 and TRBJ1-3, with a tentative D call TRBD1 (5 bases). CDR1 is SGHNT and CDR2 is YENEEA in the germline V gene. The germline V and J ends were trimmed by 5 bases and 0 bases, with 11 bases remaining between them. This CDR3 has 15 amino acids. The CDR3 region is CASSNMDNSGNTIYF. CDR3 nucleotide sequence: TGTGCCAGCAGCAATATGGACAACTCTGGAAACACCATATATTTT.

The CDR3 DNA sequence: TGCGCCAGCAGTCAAAAACACAGCTCCTACAATGAGCAGTTCTTC. Residues: CASSQKHSSYNEQFF. The chain couples TRBV10-2 to TRBJ2-1; D remains unclear. This CDR3 has 15 amino acids. V was clipped by 5 bases and J by 0 bases, with 11 bases between them. Germline V gives CDR1 WSHSY, CDR2 SAAADI.

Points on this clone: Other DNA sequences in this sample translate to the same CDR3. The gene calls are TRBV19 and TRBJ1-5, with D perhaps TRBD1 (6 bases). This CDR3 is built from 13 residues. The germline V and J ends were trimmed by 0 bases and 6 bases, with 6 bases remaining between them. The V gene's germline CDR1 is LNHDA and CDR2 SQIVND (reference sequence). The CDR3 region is CASSIEGAQPQHF. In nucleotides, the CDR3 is TGTGCCAGTAGTATAGAGGGGGCTCAGCCCCAGCATTTT.

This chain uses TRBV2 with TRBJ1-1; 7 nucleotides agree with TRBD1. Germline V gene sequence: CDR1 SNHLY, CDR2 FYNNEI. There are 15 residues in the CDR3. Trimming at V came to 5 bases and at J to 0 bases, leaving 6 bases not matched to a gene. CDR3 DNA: TGTGCCAGCAGTAAAACCGGGACAGTGAACACTGAAGCTTTCTTT. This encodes CASSKTGTVNTEAFF.

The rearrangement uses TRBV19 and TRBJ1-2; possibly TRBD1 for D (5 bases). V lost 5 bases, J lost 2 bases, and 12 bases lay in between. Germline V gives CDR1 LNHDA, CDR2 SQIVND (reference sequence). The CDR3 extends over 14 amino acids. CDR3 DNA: TGTGCCAGTAGTCTGGACGGGGCCAACTATGGCTACACCTTC. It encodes CASSLDGANYGYTF.

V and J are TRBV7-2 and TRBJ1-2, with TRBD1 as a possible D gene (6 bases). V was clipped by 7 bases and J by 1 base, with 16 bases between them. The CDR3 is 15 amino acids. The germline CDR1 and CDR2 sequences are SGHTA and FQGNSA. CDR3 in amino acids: CASTQGRGRNYGYTF. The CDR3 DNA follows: TGTGCCAGCACCCAGGGGCGCGGACGTAACTATGGCTACACCTTC.

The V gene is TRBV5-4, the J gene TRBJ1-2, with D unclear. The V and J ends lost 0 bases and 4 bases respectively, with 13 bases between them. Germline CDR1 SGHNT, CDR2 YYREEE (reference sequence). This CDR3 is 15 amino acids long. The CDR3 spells CASSLDPGFTYGYTF. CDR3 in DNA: TGTGCCAGCAGCTTGGACCCGGGATTTACCTATGGCTACACCTTC.

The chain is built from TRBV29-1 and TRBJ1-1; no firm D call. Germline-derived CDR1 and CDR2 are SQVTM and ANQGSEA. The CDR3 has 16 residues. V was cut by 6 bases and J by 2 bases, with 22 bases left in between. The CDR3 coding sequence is TGCAGCGTGAGGTGGCCTTTACTAAGGGAAAACACTGAAGCTTTCTTT. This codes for CSVRWPLLRENTEAFF.

The CDR3 region is CASSLDLAGGYEQYF. DNA of the CDR3: TGTGCCAGCAGTTTGGACCTAGCGGGAGGCTACGAGCAGTACTTC. This rearrangement joins TRBV28 to TRBJ2-7, with 11 bases fitting TRBD2. Germline CDR1 reads MDHEN; CDR2 reads SYDVKM. The CDR3 has 15 amino acids. The J segment lost 3 bases and the V segment lost 3 bases, leaving 4 bases of the junction unmatched. The whole variable domain, filled in from reference TRBV28 and TRBJ2-7, reads DVKVTQSSRYLVKRTGEKVFLECVQDMDHENMFWYRQDPGLGLRLIYFSYDVKMKEKGDIPEGYSVSREKKERFSLILESASTNQTSMYLCASSLDLAGGYEQYFGPGTRLTVT.

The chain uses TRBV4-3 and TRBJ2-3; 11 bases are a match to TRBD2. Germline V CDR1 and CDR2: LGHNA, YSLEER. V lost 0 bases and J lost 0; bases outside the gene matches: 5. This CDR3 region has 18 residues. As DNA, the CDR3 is TGCGCCAGCAGCCAAGACGGGACTAGCGGACATAGCACAGATACGCAGTATTTT. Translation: CASSQDGTSGHSTDTQYF.

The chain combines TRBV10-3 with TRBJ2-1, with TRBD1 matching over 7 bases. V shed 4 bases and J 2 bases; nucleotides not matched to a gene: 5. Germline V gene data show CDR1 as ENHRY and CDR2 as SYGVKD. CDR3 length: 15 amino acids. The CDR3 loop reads CAISGKGAPYNEQFF. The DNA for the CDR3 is TGTGCCATCAGTGGTAAGGGGGCCCCCTACAATGAGCAGTTCTTC.

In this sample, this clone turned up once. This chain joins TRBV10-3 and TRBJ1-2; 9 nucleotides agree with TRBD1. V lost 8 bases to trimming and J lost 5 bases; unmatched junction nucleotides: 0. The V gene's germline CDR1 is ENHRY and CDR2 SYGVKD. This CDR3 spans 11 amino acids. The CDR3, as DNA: TGTGCCATCGGACAGGGGTATGGCTACACCTTC. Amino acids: CAIGQGYGYTF.